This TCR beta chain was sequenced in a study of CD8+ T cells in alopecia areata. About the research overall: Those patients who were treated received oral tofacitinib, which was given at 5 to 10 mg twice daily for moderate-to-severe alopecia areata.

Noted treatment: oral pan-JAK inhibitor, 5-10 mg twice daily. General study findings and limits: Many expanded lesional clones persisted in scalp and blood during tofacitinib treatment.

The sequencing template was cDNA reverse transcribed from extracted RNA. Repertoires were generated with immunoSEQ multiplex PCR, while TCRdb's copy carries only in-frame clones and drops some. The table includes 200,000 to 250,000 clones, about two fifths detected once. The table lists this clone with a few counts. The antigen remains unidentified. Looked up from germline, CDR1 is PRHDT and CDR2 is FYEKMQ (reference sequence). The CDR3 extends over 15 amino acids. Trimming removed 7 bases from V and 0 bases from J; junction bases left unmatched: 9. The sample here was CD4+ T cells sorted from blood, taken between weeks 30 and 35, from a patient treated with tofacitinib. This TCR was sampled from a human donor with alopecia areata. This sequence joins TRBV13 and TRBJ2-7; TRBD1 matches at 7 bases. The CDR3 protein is CASKPGGMSSYEQYF. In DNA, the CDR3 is TGTGCCAGCAAACCAGGGGGTATGAGCTCCTACGAGCAGTACTTC. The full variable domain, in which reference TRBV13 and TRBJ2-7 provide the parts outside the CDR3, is AAGVIQSPRHLIKEKRETATLKCYPIPRHDTVYWYQQGPGQDPQFLISFYEKMQSDKGSIPDRFSAQQFSDYHSELNMSSLELGDSALYFCASKPGGMSSYEQYFGPGTRLTVT.